This T cell receptor beta chain was documented in a study of OX40 agonist ivuxolimab in advanced cancers. Of note for this clone: The target antigen is unknown.

Sampled blood was obtained at baseline, cycle 4 day 1, and cycle 7 day 1. Trimming took 0 bases from V and 12 from J, leaving 18 bases between them. CDR3 size: 14 residues. The germline gives CDR1 WSHSY, CDR2 SAAADI. Measured with immunoSEQ multiplex PCR; TCRdb has only the in-frame clones, and not every one. This sample yields over 60,000 clones, of which around 87% are seen a single time; roughly 1% belongs to the top ten. General observations from the study: There were also nonresponders showing low normalized T-cell clonal expansion.

The TCR sequence derives from an adult with an advanced solid tumor such as melanoma, head and neck, liver or kidney cancer. This sequence joins TRBV10-2 and TRBJ2-7; D is undetermined. The sequencing used CD4+ or CD8+ T cells sorted from blood, collected in a trial of the OX40 agonist ivuxolimab. CDR3 DNA: TGCGCCAGCAGTGAGTCGTCGAAAAGGGTGCGGCGGTACTTC. Its protein is CASSESSKRVRRYF.